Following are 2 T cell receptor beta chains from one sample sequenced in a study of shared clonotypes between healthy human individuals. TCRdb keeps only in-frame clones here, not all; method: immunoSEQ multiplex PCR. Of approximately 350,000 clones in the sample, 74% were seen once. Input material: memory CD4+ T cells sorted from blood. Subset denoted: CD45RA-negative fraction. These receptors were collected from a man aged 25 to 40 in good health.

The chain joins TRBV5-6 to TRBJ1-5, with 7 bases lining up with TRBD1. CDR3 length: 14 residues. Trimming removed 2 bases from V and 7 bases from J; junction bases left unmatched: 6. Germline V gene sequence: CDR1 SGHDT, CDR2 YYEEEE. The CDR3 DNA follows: TGTGCCAGCAGCTTAACAGGGGTTGGGCAGCCCCAGCATTTT. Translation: CASSLTGVGQPQHF.

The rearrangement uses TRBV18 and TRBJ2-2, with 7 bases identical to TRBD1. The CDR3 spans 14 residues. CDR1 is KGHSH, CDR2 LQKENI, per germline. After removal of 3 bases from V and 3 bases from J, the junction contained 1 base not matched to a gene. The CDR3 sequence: CASSPGTDTGELFF. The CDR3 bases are TGTGCCAGCTCACCCGGGACAGACACCGGGGAGCTGTTTTTT.